This T cell receptor beta chain was observed in a study of monozygotic twins with inflammatory bowel disease. UMIs that had a 6-nucleotide sample barcode were put in using template switching. TCRdb reprocessed the 5' RACE reads; each CDR3 protein has one entry and no DNA is given. The specimen's table records approximately 150,000 distinct CDR3 sequences. Study findings and constraints: IBD patients showed reduced TCRbeta diversity (inverse Simpson) versus healthy co-twins.

This CDR3 has 18 amino acids. Germline lookup yields CDR1 SGHRS and CDR2 YFSETQ. Regarding this clonotype: Antigen specificity is unknown.

The sequence came from a human donor with ulcerative colitis or Crohn's disease, or a healthy co-twin of an affected twin (not recorded which). The source material was blood. This sequence joins TRBV5-1 and TRBJ2-3; TCRdb's D call, TRBD2, is unchecked because there is no DNA. Here the CDR3 reads CASSPPGLAGGQVDTQYF.